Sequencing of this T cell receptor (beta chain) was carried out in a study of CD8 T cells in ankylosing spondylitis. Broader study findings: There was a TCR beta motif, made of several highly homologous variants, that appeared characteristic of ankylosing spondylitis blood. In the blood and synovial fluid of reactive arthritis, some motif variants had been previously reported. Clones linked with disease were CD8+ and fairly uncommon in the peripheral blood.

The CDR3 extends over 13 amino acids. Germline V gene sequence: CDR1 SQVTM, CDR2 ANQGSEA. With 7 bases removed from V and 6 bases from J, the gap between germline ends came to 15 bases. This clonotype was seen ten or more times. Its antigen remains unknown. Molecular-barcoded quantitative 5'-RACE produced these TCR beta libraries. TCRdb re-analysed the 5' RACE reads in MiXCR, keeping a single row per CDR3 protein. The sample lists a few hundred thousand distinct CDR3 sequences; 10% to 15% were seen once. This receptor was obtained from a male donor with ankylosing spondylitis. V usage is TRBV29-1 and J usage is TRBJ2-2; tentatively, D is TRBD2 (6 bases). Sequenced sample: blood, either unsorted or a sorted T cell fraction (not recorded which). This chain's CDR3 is CSGRESSPGELFF. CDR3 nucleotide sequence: TGCAGCGGGAGGGAGAGCTCCCCCGGGGAGCTGTTTTTT.